The 19 T cell receptor beta chains below were found in one sample sequenced in a study of CD8+ T cells in alopecia areata. RNA was isolated and reverse transcribed to cDNA, the sequencing template. The repertoire was sequenced with immunoSEQ multiplex PCR; TCRdb's copy has only in-frame clones and lacks some. The table lists roughly 120,000 clones, roughly two fifths of them singletons. Sequenced input: CD4+ T cells sorted from blood. All receptors come from a human donor with alopecia areata.

V is TRBV7-2 and J is TRBJ2-3, with D tentatively TRBD1 (5 bases). Trimming pared 4 bases from V and 4 bases from J, leaving 18 bases between. The CDR3 runs 16 residues. Germline-derived CDR1 and CDR2 are SGHTA and FQGNSA. CDR3 sequence reads: CASSSFDPGIADTQYF. The CDR3 DNA reads TGTGCCAGCAGCTCCTTCGACCCAGGGATCGCAGATACGCAGTATTTT. Using reference TRBV7-2 and TRBJ2-3 for the parts outside the CDR3, the full variable domain is GAGVSQSPSNKVTEKGKDVELRCDPISGHTALYWYRQSLGQGLEFLIYFQGNSAPDKSGLPSDRFSAERTGGSVSTLTIQRTQQEDSAVYLCASSSFDPGIADTQYFGPGTRLTVL.

The rearrangement links TRBV4-1 to TRBJ2-3; D is perhaps TRBD2 (5 bases). From germline, CDR1 is MGHRA and CDR2 YSYEKL. The CDR3 contains 13 residues. Trimming took 1 base from V and 5 from J, leaving 7 bases between them. CDR3 sequence reads: CASSQVREDTQYF. CDR3 coding DNA: TGCGCCAGCAGCCAAGTCCGGGAAGATACGCAGTATTTT.

The chain is built from TRBV13 and TRBJ2-1; TRBD2 is a possible D gene (5 bases). From germline, CDR1 is PRHDT and CDR2 FYEKMQ (reference sequence). The CDR3 is made up of 15 amino acids. V was clipped by 0 bases and J by 0 bases, with 6 bases between them. The CDR3 loop reads CASSLGGSSYNEQFF. The CDR3 coding sequence is TGTGCCAGCAGCTTAGGGGGGAGCTCCTACAATGAGCAGTTCTTC.

V gene TRBV9 combines with J gene TRBJ2-5; D may be TRBD2 (5 bases). Germline values: CDR1 SGDLS, CDR2 YYNGEE. The V end lost 4 bases, the J end lost 2 bases, and 18 bases lay between the germline ends. This CDR3 is 16 amino acids long. The CDR3 sequence is CASSLSGGVRQETQYF. The CDR3 nucleotides read TGTGCCAGCAGCCTATCTGGAGGAGTGCGGCAAGAGACCCAGTACTTC.

The genes are TRBV29-1 and TRBJ2-1; 7 nucleotides align to TRBD2. The CDR3 covers 14 residues. The germline CDR1 and CDR2 sequences are SQVTM and ANQGSEA. V lost 7 bases, J lost 9 bases, and 15 bases stayed unmatched. The CDR3 spells CSAARGRKPGEQFF. The CDR3 nucleotides read TGCAGCGCTGCGCGCGGGAGAAAACCTGGTGAGCAGTTCTTC.

The chain couples TRBV4-1 to TRBJ2-5; tentatively, D is TRBD2 (5 bases). V shed 1 base and J shed 5 bases, with 5 bases lying between them. There are 12 residues in the CDR3. Germline lookup yields CDR1 MGHRA and CDR2 YSYEKL. CDR3 residues: CASSQGEETQYF. DNA for the CDR3: TGCGCCAGCAGCCAAGGGGAGGAGACCCAGTACTTC.

This clone was detected only a few times. V is TRBV7-9 and J is TRBJ2-1, with D uncertain. Germline V gene data show CDR1 as SEHNR and CDR2 as FQNEAQ (reference sequence). Trimming took off 3 bases at V and 7 bases at J, with 13 bases between the two ends. The CDR3 spans 14 residues. This CDR3 is CASSFENTENEQFF. Here the CDR3 DNA reads TGTGCCAGCAGCTTCGAAAATACAGAAAATGAGCAGTTCTTC.

This sequence joins TRBV5-1 and TRBJ1-6, with 9 nucleotides matching TRBD1. The J segment lost 8 bases and the V segment lost 7 bases, leaving 1 base of the junction unmatched. CDR1 is SGHRS, CDR2 YFSETQ, per germline. This CDR3 contains 12 residues. CDR3 sequence: CASGDRDSPLHF. DNA for the CDR3: TGCGCCAGCGGGGACAGGGATTCACCCCTCCACTTT. The full variable domain, its missing parts supplied by reference TRBV5-1 and TRBJ1-6, is KAGVTQTPRYLIKTRGQQVTLSCSPISGHRSVSWYQQTPGQGLQFLFEYFSETQRNKGNFPGRFSGRQFSNSRSEMNVSTLELGDSALYLCASGDRDSPLHFGNGTRLTVT.

This rearrangement joins TRBV5-1 to TRBJ2-3; D unresolved. The CDR3 consists of 12 residues. V lost 0 bases to trimming and J lost 5 bases, with 4 bases between them. The germline V gene has CDR1 SGHRS and CDR2 YFSETQ. The CDR3 is CASSLALDTQYF. Written as DNA, the CDR3 is TGCGCCAGCAGCTTGGCCTTAGATACGCAGTATTTT.

Notes on this clone: This same CDR3 is encoded by further DNA sequences in the sample. The CDR3, as DNA: TGCAGCGCGGGGTTAAGCTCCTACGAGCAGTACTTC. This encodes CSAGLSSYEQYF. The rearrangement uses TRBV29-1 and TRBJ2-7; perhaps TRBD2 as D (5 bases). Germline-derived CDR1 and CDR2 are SQVTM and ANQGSEA. The CDR3 is 12 residues long. V was clipped by 7 bases and J by 0 bases, with 10 bases between them.

The rearrangement uses TRBV7-2 and TRBJ2-5; D not resolved. Germline values: CDR1 SGHTA, CDR2 FQGNSA. This CDR3 comprises 13 residues. Deletions cut 1 base from V and 5 bases from J, with 8 bases between. This chain's CDR3 is CASSLGVQETQYF. CDR3 coding DNA: TGTGCCAGCAGCTTAGGGGTACAGGAGACCCAGTACTTC.

This CDR3 is CASSPAGTSTDTQYF. CDR3 DNA sequence: TGTGCCAGCAGTCCCGCGGGGACTAGCACAGATACGCAGTATTTT. The chain carries TRBV28 and TRBJ2-3; D may be TRBD2 (6 bases). V dropped 5 bases and J dropped 0 bases, with 12 bases sitting between them. Germline V gene lookup returns CDR1 MDHEN and CDR2 SYDVKM. This CDR3 has 15 amino acids.

The chain recombines TRBV6-5 with TRBJ2-7; 8 bases are shared with TRBD1. V lost 5 bases and J lost 6; bases outside the gene matches: 6. Looked up from germline, CDR1 is MNHEY and CDR2 is SVGAGI. CDR3 length equals 13 residues. For the CDR3, the DNA is TGTGCCAGCAGTACCACAGGGGGTCTCGAGCAGTACTTC. Encoded protein: CASSTTGGLEQYF.

This sequence joins TRBV10-3 and TRBJ2-3, with unresolved D. V was shortened by 2 bases and J by 3 bases, with 3 bases between the two germline ends. The CDR3 is 12 amino acids. Germline V lookup: CDR1 ENHRY, CDR2 SYGVKD. The CDR3 coding sequence is TGTGCCATCAGTGAGCTTACAGATACGCAGTATTTT. Amino acids: CAISELTDTQYF.

A few counts support this clone. The J gene is TRBJ2-5, the V gene TRBV29-1; a weak D match, TRBD1 (8 bases). The CDR3 spans 13 residues. Germline V gives CDR1 SQVTM, CDR2 ANQGSEA. V shed 4 bases and J shed 4 bases, with 13 bases lying between them. The CDR3 reads CSVAYRGGETQYF. Written as DNA, the CDR3 is TGCAGCGTTGCTTACAGGGGGGGAGAGACCCAGTACTTC.

Points on this clone: Distinct nucleotide sequences in the sample also encode this CDR3. V usage is TRBV5-1 and J usage is TRBJ1-5; possibly TRBD1 for D (5 bases). Trimming left V 0 bases short and J 2 bases short, with 6 bases between. CDR1 SGHRS and CDR2 YFSETQ come from the germline V gene. CDR3 length: 14 amino acids. Here the CDR3 reads CASSLEGGNQPQHF. CDR3 bases: TGCGCCAGCAGCTTGGAAGGGGGCAATCAGCCCCAGCATTTT.

V is TRBV29-1 and J is TRBJ2-3; 7 nucleotides match TRBD2. There are 14 residues in the CDR3. From germline, CDR1 is SQVTM and CDR2 ANQGSEA. With V trimmed by 3 bases and J by 2 bases, 5 bases remained unmatched. Written as DNA, the CDR3 is TGCAGCGTTGATATAGCGGGCAACACAGATACGCAGTATTTT. This sequence encodes CSVDIAGNTDTQYF.

This clone was seen only a few times. This rearrangement joins TRBV20-1 to TRBJ1-4, with D uncertain. The V gene lost 5 bases and the J gene lost 6 bases, with 4 bases spanning the gap. This CDR3 region has 10 residues. The germline gives CDR1 DFQATT, CDR2 SNEGSKA (reference sequence). Here the CDR3 reads CSAWDEKLFF. DNA of the CDR3: TGCAGTGCTTGGGATGAAAAACTGTTTTTT.

This clone has a handful of counts. The rearrangement links TRBV4-1 to TRBJ1-2, with a possible D match to TRBD1 (5 bases). Trimming removed 4 bases at V and 4 bases at J, with 16 bases between. The CDR3 spans 15 residues. Germline V gene lookup returns CDR1 MGHRA and CDR2 YSYEKL. The CDR3 DNA sequence: TGCGCCAGCAGCCGCGGCCCGGGGGGAGGCTATGGCTACACCTTC. Encoded protein: CASSRGPGGGYGYTF.